Listed below are T cell receptor beta chains from one sample, sequenced in a study of Ad26.COV2.S vaccination and SARS-CoV-2 variants. Measured with immunoSEQ multiplex PCR; TCRdb has only the in-frame clones, and not every one. The profile shows about 330,000 clones, around 90% of them singletons. Sequencing was performed on peripheral blood, taken in a trial of Ad26.COV2.S vaccine versus placebo. All receptors come from a person between 18 and 65 years old who received the Ad26.COV2.S COVID-19 vaccine or a placebo. Both conserved end residues are part of each CDR3. Fields, in order: J gene, V gene, D gene, CDR3 protein, CDR3 DNA. D genes are given only for firm matches.

J gene: TRBJ1-1
V gene: TRBV11-2
D gene: NA
CDR3 protein: CASSLKQGVNTEAFF
CDR3 DNA: TGTGCCAGCAGCTTAAAGCAGGGCGTGAACACTGAAGCTTTCTTT

J gene: TRBJ2-3
V gene: TRBV13
D gene: NA
CDR3 protein: CASSLDRSIASDTQYF
CDR3 DNA: TGTGCCAGCAGCTTAGACCGCTCCATAGCCTCAGATACGCAGTATTTT

J gene: TRBJ2-1
V gene: TRBV24-1
D gene: NA
CDR3 protein: CATSGGFPYNEQFF
CDR3 DNA: TGTGCCACCAGTGGGGGGTTCCCGTACAATGAGCAGTTCTTC

J gene: TRBJ2-1
V gene: TRBV5-5
D gene: TRBD2
CDR3 protein: CASSSRPGLADYNEQFF
CDR3 DNA: TGTGCCAGCAGCTCCAGACCGGGACTAGCGGACTACAATGAGCAGTTCTTC

J gene: TRBJ1-1
V gene: TRBV29-1
D gene: NA
CDR3 protein: CSVQQGRNTEAFF
CDR3 DNA: TGCAGCGTGCAGCAGGGAAGGAACACTGAAGCTTTCTTT

J gene: TRBJ1-1
V gene: TRBV10-3
D gene: NA
CDR3 protein: CACSPQGNTEAFF
CDR3 DNA: TGTGCCTGCTCCCCCCAGGGGAACACTGAAGCTTTCTTT

J gene: TRBJ1-1
V gene: TRBV6-6
D gene: NA
CDR3 protein: CAAGRGAGSTEAFF
CDR3 DNA: TGTGCCGCCGGAAGGGGCGCGGGGAGCACTGAAGCTTTCTTT

J gene: TRBJ1-2
V gene: TRBV28
D gene: TRBD1
CDR3 protein: CASSSPGTGPRGYGYTF
CDR3 DNA: TGTGCCAGCAGTTCCCCCGGGACAGGCCCTCGAGGCTATGGCTACACCTTC

J gene: TRBJ2-2
V gene: TRBV19
D gene: TRBD1
CDR3 protein: CASSEGQHTGELFF
CDR3 DNA: TGTGCCAGTAGTGAGGGACAGCACACCGGGGAGCTGTTTTTT

J gene: TRBJ1-5
V gene: TRBV27
D gene: NA
CDR3 protein: CASRVAGDGRGLNQPQHF
CDR3 DNA: TGTGCCAGCAGAGTGGCAGGGGATGGAAGAGGTTTGAACCAGCCCCAGCATTTT

J gene: TRBJ1-1
V gene: TRBV30
D gene: NA
CDR3 protein: CALSYTEEAFF
CDR3 DNA: TGTGCCTTGAGTTATACCGAGGAAGCTTTCTTT

J gene: TRBJ1-1
V gene: TRBV29-1
D gene: TRBD1
CDR3 protein: CSVAGTELDTEAFF
CDR3 DNA: TGCAGCGTTGCCGGGACAGAGTTAGACACTGAAGCTTTCTTT